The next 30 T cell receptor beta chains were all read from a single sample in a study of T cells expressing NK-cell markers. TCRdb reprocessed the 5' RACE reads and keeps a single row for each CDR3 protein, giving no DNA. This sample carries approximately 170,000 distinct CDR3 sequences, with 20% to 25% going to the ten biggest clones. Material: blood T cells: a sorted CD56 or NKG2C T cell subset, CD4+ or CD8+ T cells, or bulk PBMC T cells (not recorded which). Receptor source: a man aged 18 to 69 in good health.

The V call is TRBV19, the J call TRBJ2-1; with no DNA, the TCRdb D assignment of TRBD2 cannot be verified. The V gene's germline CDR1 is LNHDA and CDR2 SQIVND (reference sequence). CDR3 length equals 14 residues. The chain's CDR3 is CASSTDARVWEQFF. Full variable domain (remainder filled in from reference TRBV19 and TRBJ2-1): DGGITQSPKYLFRKEGQNVTLSCEQNLNHDAMYWYRQDPGQGLRLIYYSQIVNDFQKGDIAEGYSVSREKKESFPLTVTSAQKNPTAFYLCASSTDARVWEQFFGPGTRLTVL.

The CDR3 sequence is CASSSTSGTQPQHF. This chain links TRBV7-9 with TRBJ1-5; TCRdb proposes TRBD1, but this gene call is untestable without DNA. Germline loops: CDR1 SEHNR, CDR2 FQNEAQ (reference sequence). The CDR3 totals 14 residues.

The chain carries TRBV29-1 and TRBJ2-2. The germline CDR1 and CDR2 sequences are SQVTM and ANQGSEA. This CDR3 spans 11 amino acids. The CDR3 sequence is CSAKSSGELFF.

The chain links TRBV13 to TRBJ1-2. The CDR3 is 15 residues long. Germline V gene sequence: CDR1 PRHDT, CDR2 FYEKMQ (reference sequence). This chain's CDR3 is CASSLGLSGLSGYTF.

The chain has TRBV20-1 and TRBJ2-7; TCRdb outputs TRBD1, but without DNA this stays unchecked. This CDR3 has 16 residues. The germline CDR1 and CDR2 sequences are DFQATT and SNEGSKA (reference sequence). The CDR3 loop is CSARDPAGTEYYEQYF.

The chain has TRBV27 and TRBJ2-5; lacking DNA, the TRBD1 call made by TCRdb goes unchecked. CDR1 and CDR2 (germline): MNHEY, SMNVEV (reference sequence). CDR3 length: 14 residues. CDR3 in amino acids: CASSLVGAWETQYF.

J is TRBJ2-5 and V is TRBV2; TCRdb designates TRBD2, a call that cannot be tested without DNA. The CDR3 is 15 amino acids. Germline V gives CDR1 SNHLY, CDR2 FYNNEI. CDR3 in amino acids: CARGLAGENQETQYF.

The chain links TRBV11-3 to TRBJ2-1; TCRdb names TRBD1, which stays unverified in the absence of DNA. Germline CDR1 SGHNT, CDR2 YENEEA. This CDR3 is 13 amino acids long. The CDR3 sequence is CASSLLGDNEQFF.

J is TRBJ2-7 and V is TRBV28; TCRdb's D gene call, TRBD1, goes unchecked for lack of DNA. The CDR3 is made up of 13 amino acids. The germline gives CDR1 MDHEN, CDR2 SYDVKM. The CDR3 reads CASSMRTVVEQYF. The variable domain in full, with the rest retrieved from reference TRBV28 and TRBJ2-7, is DVKVTQSSRYLVKRTGEKVFLECVQDMDHENMFWYRQDPGLGLRLIYFSYDVKMKEKGDIPEGYSVSREKKERFSLILESASTNQTSMYLCASSMRTVVEQYFGPGTRLTVT.

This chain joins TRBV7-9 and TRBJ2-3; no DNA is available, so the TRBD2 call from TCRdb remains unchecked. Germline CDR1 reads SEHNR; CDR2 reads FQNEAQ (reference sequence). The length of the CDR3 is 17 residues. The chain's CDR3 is CASSDPGTSGGADTQYF.

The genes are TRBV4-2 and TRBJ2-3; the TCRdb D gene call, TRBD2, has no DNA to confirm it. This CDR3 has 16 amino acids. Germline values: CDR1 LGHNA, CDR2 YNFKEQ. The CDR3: CASSQDKRGGPDTQYF.

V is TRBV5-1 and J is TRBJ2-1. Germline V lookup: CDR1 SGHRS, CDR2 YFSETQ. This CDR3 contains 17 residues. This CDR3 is CASSWKSGSSSYNEQFF.

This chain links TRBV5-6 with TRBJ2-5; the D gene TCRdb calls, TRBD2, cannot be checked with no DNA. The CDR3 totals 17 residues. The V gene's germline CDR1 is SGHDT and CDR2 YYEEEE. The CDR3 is CASSLEPAGGLQETQYF. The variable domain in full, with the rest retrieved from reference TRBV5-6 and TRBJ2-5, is DAGVTQSPTHLIKTRGQQVTLRCSPKSGHDTVSWYQQALGQGPQFIFQYYEEEERQRGNFPDRFSGHQFPNYSSELNVNALLLGDSALYLCASSLEPAGGLQETQYFGPGTRLLVL.

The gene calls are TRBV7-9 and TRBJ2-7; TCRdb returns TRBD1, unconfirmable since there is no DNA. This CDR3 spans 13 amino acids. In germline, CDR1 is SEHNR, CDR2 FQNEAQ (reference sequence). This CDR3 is CASSLGTEGEQYF.

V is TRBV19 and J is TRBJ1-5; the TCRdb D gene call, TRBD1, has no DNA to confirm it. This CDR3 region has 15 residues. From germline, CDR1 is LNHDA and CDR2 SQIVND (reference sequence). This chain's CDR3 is CATWDRGAWNQPQHF.

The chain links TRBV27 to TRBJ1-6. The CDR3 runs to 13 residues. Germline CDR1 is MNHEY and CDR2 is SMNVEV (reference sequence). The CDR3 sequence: CASSSARHSPLHF.

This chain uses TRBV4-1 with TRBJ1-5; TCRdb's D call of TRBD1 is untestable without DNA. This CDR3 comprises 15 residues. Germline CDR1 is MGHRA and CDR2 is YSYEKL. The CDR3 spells CASSQSGASNQPQHF.

The CDR3 region is CASSLATPGDEQFF. V is TRBV7-9 and J is TRBJ2-1; TCRdb indicates TRBD1, and absent DNA this call remains unverified. This CDR3 spans 14 amino acids. Germline V gene data show CDR1 as SEHNR and CDR2 as FQNEAQ (reference sequence).

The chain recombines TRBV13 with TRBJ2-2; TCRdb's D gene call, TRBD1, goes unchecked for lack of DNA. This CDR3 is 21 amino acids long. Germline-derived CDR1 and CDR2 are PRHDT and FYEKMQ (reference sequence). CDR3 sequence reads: CASSLRHFSGGAIWPTGELFF.

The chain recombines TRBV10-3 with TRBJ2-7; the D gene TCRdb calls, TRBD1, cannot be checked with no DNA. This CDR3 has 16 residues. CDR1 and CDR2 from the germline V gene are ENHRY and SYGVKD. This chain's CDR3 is CAITEEPGPRPYEQYF.

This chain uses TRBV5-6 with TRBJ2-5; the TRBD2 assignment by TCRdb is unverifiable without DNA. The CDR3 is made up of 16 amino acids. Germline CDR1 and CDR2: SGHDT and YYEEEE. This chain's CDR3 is CASRFYRDFLQETQYF.

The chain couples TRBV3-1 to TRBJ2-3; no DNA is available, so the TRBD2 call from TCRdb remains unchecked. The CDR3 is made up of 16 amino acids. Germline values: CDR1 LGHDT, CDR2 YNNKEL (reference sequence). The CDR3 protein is CASSQALEGHTDTQYF.

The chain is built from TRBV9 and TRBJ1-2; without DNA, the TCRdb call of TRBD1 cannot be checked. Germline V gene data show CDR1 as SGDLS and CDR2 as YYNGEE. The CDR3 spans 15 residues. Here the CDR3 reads CASSSRDRGLYGYTF.

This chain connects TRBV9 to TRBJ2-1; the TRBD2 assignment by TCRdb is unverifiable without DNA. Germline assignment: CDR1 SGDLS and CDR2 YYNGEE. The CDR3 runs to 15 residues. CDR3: CASSAKERLYNEQFF.

This chain's CDR3 is CSARDSNRGLDYGYTF. The chain recombines TRBV20-1 with TRBJ1-2; TCRdb reports TRBD1, a call that lacks DNA to check it against. The length of the CDR3 is 16 residues. Looked up from germline, CDR1 is DFQATT and CDR2 is SNEGSKA (reference sequence).

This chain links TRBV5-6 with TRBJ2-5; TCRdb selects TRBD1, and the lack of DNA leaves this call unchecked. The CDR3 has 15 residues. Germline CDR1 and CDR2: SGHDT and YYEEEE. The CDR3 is CASSPGTGAQETQYF.

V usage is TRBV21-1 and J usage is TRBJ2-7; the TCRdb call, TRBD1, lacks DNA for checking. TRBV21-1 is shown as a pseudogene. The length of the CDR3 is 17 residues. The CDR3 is CASSKEKGDTLSYEQYF.

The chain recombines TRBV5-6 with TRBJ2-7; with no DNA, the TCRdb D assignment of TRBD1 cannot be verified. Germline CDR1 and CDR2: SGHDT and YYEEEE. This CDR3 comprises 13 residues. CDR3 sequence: CASIGTGDYEQYF.

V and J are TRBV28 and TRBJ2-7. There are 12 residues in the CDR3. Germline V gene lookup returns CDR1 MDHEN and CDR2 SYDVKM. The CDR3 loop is CASKRGSYEQYF. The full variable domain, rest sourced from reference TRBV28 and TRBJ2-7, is DVKVTQSSRYLVKRTGEKVFLECVQDMDHENMFWYRQDPGLGLRLIYFSYDVKMKEKGDIPEGYSVSREKKERFSLILESASTNQTSMYLCASKRGSYEQYFGPGTRLTVT.

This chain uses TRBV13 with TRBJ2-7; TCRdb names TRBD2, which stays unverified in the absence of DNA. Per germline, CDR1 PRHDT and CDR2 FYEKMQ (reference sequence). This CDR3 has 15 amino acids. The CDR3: CASSLGQSPSYEQYF.